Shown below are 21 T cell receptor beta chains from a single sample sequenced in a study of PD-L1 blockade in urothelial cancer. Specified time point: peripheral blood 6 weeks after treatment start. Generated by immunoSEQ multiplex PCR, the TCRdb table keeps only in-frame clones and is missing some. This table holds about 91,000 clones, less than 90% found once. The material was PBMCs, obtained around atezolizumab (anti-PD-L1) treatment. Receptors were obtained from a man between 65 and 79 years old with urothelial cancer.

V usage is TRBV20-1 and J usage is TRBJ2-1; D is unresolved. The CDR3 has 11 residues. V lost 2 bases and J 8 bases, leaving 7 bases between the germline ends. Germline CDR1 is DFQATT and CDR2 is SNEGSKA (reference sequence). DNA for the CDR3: TGCAGTGCTAGACAGAGCGATGAGCAGTTCTTC. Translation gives CSARQSDEQFF.

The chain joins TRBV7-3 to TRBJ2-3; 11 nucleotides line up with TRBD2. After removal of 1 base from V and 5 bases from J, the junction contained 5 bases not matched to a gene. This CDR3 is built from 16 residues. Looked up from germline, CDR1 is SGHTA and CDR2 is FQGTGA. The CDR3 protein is CASSLSVAGGIDTQYF. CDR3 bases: TGTGCCAGCAGCTTAAGTGTAGCGGGAGGGATAGATACGCAGTATTTT.

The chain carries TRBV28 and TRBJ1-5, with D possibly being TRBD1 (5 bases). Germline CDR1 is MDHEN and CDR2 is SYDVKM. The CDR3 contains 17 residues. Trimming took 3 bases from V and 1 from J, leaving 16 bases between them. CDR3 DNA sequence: TGTGCCAGCAGTTTCCGATGGGGGGGGATCAGCAATCAGCCCCAGCATTTT. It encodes CASSFRWGGISNQPQHF.

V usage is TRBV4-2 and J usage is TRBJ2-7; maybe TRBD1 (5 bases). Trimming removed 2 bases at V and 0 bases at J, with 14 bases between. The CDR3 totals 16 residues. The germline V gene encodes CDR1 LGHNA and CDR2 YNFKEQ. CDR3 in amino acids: CASSQRSDSYSYEQYF. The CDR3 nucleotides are TGTGCCAGCAGCCAAAGGTCCGACAGTTACTCCTACGAGCAGTACTTC.

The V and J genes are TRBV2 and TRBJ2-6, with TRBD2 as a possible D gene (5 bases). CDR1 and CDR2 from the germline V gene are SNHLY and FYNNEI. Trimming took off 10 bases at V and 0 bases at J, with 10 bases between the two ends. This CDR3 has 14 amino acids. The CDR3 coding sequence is TGTGCCAACCTTCGGGACTCTGGGGCCAACGTCCTGACTTTC. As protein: CANLRDSGANVLTF.

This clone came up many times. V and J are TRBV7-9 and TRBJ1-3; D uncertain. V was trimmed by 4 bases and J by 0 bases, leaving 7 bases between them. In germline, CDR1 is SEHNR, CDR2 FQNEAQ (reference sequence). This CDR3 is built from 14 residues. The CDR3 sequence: CASSSELSGNTIYF. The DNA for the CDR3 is TGTGCCAGCAGCTCGGAGCTCTCTGGAAACACCATATATTTT.

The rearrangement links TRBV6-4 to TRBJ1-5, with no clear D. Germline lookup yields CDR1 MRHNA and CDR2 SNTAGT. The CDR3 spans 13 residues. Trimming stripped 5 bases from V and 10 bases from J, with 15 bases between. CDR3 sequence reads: CASSPEEAGPQHF. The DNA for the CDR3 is TGTGCCAGCAGTCCGGAGGAGGCGGGACCCCAGCATTTT.

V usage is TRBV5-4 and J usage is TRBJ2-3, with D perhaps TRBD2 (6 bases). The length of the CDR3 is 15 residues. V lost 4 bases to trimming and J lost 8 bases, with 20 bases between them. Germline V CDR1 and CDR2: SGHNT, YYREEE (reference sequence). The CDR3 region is CASSPGTGAGATQYF. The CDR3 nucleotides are TGTGCCAGCAGCCCCGGGACTGGCGCCGGGGCTACGCAGTATTTT.

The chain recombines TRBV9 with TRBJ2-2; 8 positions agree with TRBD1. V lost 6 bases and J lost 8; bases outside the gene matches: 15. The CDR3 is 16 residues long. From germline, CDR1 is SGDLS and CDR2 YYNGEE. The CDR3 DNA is TGTGCCAGCACCATACACGGGACAGGCCGTCTAGGGGAGCTGTTTTTT. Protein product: CASTIHGTGRLGELFF.

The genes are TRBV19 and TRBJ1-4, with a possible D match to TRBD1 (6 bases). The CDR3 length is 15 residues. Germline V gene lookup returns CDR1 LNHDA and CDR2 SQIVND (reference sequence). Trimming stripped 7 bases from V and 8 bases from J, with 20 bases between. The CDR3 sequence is CASTFGGGGGEKLFF. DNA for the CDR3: TGTGCCAGTACCTTCGGAGGAGGGGGAGGGGAAAAACTGTTTTTT.

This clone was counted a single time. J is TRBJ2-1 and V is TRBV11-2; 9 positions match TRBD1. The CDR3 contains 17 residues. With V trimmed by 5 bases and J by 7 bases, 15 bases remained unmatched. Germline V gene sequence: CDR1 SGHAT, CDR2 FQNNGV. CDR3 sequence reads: CASSPWELGQGKNEQFF. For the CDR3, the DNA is TGTGCCAGCAGCCCTTGGGAGTTGGGACAGGGTAAAAATGAGCAGTTCTTC.

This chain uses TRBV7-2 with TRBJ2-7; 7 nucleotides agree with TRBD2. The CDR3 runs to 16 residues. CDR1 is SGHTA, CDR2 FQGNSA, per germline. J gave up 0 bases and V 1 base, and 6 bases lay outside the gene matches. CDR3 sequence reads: CASSLGASGFSYEQYF. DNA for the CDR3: TGTGCCAGCAGCTTAGGAGCTAGCGGATTCTCCTACGAGCAGTACTTC.

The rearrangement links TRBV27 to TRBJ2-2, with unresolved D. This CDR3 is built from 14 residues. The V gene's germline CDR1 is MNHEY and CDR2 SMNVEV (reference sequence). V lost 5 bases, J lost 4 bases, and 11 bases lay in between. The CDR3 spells CASSRTITTGELFF. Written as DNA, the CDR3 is TGTGCCAGCAGTCGTACTATCACCACCGGGGAGCTGTTTTTT.

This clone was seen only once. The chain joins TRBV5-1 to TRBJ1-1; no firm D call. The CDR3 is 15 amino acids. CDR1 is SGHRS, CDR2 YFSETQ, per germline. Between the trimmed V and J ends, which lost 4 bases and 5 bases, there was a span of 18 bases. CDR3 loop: CASSTRVGGDTEAFF. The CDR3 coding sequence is TGCGCCAGCAGCACCCGGGTAGGCGGAGATACTGAAGCTTTCTTT.

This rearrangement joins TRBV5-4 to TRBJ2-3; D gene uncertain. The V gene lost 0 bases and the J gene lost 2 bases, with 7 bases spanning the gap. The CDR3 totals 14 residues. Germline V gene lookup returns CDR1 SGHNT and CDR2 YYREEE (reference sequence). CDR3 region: CASSLESFTDTQYF. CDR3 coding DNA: TGTGCCAGCAGCTTGGAAAGCTTCACAGATACGCAGTATTTT.

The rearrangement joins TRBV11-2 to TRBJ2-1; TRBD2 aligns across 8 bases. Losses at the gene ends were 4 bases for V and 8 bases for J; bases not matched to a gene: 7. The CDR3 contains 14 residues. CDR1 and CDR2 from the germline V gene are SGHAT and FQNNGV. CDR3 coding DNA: TGTGCCAGCAGCTCGACCGGGGGGGTTCATGAGCAGTTCTTC. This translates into CASSSTGGVHEQFF.

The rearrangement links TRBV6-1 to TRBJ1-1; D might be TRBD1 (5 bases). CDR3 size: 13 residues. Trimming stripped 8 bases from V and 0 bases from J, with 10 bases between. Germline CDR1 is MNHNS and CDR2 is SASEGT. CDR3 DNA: TGTGCCAGCTCGGCAGGGATGAACACTGAAGCTTTCTTT. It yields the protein CASSAGMNTEAFF.

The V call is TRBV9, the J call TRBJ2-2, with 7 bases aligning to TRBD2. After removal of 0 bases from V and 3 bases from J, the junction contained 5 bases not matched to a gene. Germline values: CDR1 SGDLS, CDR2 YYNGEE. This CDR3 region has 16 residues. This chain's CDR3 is CASSVGPSGYTGELFF. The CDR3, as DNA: TGTGCCAGCAGCGTAGGTCCTAGCGGATACACCGGGGAGCTGTTTTTT.

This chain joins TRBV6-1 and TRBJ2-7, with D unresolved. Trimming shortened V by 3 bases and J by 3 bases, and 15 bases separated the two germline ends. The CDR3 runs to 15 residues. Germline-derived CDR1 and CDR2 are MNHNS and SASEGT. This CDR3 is CASSDPLKSYYEQYF. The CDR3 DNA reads TGTGCCAGCAGTGATCCTCTAAAGTCTTACTACGAGCAGTACTTC.

CDR3 protein: CASSSDRDPYYGYTF. The CDR3 bases are TGTGCCAGCAGCTCCGACAGGGATCCCTACTATGGCTACACCTTC. The chain carries TRBV7-9 and TRBJ1-2, with 7 bases fitting TRBD1. This CDR3 is 15 amino acids long. The germline V gene encodes CDR1 SEHNR and CDR2 FQNEAQ (reference sequence). Germline trimming cut 4 bases from V and 3 bases from J; bases unmatched to any gene: 8.

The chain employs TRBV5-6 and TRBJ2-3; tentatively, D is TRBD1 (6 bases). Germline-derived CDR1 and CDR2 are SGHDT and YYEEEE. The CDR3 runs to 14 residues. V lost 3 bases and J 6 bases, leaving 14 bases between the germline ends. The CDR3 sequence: CASSYRDTQDTQYF. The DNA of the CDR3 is TGTGCCAGCAGCTATCGGGACACTCAGGATACGCAGTATTTT.